The clone carrying this TCR beta chain was counted at least ten times. This sample was included in a study of metastatic and nonmetastatic thyroid tumors. Prior to thyroid surgery, none of the patients had received any treatment. TCRdb recomputed clones from the PCR reads via MiXCR. The sample lists roughly 61,000 clones, about 3.8% occurring once. Trimming pared 0 bases from V and 12 bases from J, leaving 18 bases between. CDR3 length: 16 amino acids. The V gene's germline CDR1 is LNHNV and CDR2 YYDKDF (reference sequence). Specimen: blood. This clonotype was obtained from a female donor with papillary thyroid cancer or a benign thyroid nodule (not recorded which). Some clones in this sample may be carry-over from other donors' samples. The rearrangement joins TRBV15 to TRBJ1-6; no reliable D call. The CDR3 region has the DNA TGTGCCACCAGCAGAGATACTCAACGCCCGGGCGTACCCCTCCACTTT. The encoded protein is CATSRDTQRPGVPLHF.